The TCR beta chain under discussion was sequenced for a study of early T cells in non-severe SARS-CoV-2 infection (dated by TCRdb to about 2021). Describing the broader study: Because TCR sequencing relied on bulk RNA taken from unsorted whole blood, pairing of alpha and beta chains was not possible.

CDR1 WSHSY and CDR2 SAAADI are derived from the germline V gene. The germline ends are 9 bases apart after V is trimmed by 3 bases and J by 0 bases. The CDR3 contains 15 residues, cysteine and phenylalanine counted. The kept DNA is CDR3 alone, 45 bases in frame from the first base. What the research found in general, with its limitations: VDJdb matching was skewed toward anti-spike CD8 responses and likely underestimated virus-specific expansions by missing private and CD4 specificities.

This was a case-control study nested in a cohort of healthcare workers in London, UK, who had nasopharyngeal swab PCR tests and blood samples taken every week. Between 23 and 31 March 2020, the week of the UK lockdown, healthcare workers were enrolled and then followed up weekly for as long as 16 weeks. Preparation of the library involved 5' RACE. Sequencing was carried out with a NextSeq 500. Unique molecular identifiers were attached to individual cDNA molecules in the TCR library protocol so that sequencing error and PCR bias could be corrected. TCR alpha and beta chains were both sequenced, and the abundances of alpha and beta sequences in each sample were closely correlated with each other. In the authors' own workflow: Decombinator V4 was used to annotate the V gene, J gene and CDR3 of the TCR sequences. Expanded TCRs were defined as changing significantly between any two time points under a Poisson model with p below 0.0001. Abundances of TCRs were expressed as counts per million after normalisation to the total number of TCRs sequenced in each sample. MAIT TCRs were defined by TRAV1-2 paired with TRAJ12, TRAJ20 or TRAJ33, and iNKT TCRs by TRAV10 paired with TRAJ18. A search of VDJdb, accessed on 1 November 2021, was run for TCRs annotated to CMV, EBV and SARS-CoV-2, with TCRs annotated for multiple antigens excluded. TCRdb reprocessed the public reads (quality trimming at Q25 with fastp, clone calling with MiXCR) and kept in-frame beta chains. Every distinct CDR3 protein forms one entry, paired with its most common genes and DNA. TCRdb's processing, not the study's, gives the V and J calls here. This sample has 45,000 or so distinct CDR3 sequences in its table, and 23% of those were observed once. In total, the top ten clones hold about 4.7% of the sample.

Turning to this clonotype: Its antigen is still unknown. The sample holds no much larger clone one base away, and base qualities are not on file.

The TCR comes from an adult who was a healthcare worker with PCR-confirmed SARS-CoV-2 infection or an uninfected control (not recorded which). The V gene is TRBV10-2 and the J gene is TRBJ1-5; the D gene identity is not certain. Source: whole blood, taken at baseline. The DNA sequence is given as TGCGCCAGCAGTGACCCTCGCCGTAGCAATCAGCCCCAGCATTTT. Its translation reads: CASSDPRRSNQPQHF.